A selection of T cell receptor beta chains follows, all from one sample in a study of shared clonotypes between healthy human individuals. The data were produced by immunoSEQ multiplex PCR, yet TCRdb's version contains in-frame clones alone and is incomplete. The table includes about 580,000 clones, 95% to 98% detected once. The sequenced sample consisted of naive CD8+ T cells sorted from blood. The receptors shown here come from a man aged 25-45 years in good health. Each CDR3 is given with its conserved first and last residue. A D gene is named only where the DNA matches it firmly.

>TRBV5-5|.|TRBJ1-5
CASSFVQGSNQPQHF
TGTGCCAGCAGCTTCGTACAGGGATCGAATCAGCCCCAGCATTTT
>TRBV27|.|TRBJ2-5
CASSLMQETQYF
TGTGCCAGCAGCTTGATGCAAGAGACCCAGTACTTC
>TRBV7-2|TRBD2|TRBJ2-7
CASSAPSGGTYEQYF
TGTGCCAGCAGTGCGCCTAGCGGGGGAACCTACGAGCAGTACTTC
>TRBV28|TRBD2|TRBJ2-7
CASSGGLAGYEQYF
TGTGCCAGCAGTGGGGGACTAGCGGGCTACGAGCAGTACTTC
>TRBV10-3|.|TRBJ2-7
CASHGSVSNEQYF
TGTGCATCCCACGGGAGTGTTAGCAACGAGCAGTACTTC
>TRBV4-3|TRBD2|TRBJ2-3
CASSQDLPSGNQDTQYF
TGCGCCAGCAGCCAAGATCTCCCTAGCGGGAATCAAGATACGCAGTATTTT
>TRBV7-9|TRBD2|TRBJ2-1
CASSLGRVRGRANEQFF
TGTGCCAGCAGCTTAGGTCGTGTACGCGGGAGGGCAAATGAGCAGTTCTTC
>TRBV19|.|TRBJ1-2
CASRNREVDYGYTF
TGTGCCAGTAGGAACAGGGAAGTCGACTATGGCTACACCTTC
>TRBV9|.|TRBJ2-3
CASSVAWTTTSTDTQYF
TGTGCCAGCAGCGTAGCTTGGACTACCACTAGCACAGATACGCAGTATTTT
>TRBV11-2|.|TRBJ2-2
CASSLAGWANTGELFF
TGTGCCAGCAGCCTGGCGGGATGGGCCAACACCGGGGAGCTGTTTTTT
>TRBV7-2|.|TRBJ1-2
CASSPWDKTATGYGYTF
TGTGCCAGCAGCCCCTGGGACAAGACCGCTACGGGGTATGGCTACACCTTC
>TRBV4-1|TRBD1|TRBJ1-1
CASSLTGEYTEAFF
TGCGCCAGCAGCTTGACAGGGGAGTACACTGAAGCTTTCTTT
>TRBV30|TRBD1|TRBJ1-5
CAWSVSGGQPQHF
TGTGCCTGGAGTGTATCAGGGGGTCAGCCCCAGCATTTT
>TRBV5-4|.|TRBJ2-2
CASSVRTGGELFF
TGTGCCAGCAGCGTGAGAACGGGCGGGGAGCTGTTTTTT